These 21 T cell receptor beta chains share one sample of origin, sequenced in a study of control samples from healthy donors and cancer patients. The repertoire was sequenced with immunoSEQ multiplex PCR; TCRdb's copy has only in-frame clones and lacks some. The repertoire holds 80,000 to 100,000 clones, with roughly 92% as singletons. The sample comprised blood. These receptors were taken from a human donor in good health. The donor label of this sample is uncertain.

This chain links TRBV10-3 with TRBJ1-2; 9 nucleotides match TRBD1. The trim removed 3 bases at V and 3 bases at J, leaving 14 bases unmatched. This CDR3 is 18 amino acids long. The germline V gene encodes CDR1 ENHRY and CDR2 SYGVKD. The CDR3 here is CAISEAGTGFFMDYGYTF. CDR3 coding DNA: TGTGCCATCAGTGAAGCCGGGACAGGGTTTTTTATGGACTATGGCTACACCTTC.

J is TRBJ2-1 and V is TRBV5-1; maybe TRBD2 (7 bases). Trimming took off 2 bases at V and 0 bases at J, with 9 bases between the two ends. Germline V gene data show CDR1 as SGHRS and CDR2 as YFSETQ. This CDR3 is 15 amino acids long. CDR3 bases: TGCGCCAGCAGCTTTGGGGGGGCCTCCTACAATGAGCAGTTCTTC. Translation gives CASSFGGASYNEQFF.

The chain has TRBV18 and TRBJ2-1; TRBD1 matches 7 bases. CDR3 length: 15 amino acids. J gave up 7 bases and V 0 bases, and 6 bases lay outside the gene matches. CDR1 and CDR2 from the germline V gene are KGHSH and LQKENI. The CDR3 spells CASSPPQGSENEQFF. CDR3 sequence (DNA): TGTGCCAGCTCACCACCACAGGGGAGTGAGAATGAGCAGTTCTTC.

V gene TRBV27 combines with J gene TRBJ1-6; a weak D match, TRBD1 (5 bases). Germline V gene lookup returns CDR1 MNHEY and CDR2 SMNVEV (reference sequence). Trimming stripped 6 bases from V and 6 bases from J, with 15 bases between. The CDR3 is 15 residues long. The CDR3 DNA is TGTGCCAGCAGGCCCAGACAGATCCTTAATTCACCCCTCCACTTT. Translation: CASRPRQILNSPLHF.

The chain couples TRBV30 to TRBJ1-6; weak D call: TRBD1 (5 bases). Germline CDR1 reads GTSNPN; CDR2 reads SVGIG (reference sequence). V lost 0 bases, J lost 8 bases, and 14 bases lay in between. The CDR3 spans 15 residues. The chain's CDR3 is CAWSVRQGPDSPLHF. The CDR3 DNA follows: TGTGCCTGGAGTGTACGTCAGGGTCCGGATTCACCCCTCCACTTT.

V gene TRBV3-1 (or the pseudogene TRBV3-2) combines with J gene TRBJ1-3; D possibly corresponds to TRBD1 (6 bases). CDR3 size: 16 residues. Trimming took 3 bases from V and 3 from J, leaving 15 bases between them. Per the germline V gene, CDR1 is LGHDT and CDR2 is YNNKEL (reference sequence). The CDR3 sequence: CASSHRKAGVGNTIYF. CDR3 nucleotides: TGTGCCAGCAGCCACCGCAAGGCAGGGGTTGGAAACACCATATATTTT.

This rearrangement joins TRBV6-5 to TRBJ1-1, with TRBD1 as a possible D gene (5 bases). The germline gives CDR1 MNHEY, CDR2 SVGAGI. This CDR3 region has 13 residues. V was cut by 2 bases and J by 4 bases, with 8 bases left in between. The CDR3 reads CASSYRGTTEAFF. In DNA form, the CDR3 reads TGTGCCAGCAGTTACCGGGGGACCACTGAAGCTTTCTTT.

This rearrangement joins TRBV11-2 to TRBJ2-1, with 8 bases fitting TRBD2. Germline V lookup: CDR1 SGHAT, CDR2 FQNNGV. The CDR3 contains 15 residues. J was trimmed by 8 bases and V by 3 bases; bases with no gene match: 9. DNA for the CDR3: TGTGCCAGCAGCTTCTCCGGGGGGGGCGATTATGAGCAGTTCTTC. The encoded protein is CASSFSGGGDYEQFF.

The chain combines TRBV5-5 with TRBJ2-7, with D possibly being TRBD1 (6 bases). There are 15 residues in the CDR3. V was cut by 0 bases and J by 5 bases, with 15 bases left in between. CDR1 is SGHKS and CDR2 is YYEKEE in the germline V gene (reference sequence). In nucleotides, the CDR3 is TGTGCCAGCAGCTTGGAGCGGACAGTCTTCAACGAGCAGTACTTC. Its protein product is CASSLERTVFNEQYF.

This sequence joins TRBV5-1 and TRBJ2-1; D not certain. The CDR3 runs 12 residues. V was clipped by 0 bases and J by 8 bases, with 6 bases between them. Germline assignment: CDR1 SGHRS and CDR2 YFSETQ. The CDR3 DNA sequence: TGCGCCAGCAGCTTGGGGCCCGATGAGCAGTTCTTC. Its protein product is CASSLGPDEQFF.

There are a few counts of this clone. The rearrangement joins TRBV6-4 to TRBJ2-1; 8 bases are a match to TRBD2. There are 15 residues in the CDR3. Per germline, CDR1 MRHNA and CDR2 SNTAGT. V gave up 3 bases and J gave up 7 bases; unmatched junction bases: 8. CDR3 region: CASSEDGGALNEQFF. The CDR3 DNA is TGTGCCAGCAGTGAAGACGGGGGGGCCTTGAATGAGCAGTTCTTC.

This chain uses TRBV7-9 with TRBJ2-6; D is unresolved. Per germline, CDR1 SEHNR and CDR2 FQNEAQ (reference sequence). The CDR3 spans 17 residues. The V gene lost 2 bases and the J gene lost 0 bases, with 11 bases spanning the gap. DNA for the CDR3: TGTGCCAGCAGCTTACAAGCAGGCCGCTCTGGGGCCAACGTCCTGACTTTC. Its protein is CASSLQAGRSGANVLTF.

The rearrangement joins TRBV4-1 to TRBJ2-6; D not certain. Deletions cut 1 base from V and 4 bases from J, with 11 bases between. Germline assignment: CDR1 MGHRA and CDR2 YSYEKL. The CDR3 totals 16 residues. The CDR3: CASSQARAQGANVLTF. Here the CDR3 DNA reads TGCGCCAGCAGCCAAGCAAGGGCCCAGGGGGCCAACGTCCTGACTTTC.

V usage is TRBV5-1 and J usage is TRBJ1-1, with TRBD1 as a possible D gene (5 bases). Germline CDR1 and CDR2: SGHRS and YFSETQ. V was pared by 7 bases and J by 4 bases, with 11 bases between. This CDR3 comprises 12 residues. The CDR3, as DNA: TGCGCCAGCGGCATCGGGGGCACTGAAGCTTTCTTT. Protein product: CASGIGGTEAFF.

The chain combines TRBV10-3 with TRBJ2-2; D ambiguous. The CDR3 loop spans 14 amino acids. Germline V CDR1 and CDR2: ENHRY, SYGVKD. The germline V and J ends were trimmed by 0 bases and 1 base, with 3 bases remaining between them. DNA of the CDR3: TGTGCCATCAGTGAGTCGGGGAACACCGGGGAGCTGTTTTTT. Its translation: CAISESGNTGELFF.

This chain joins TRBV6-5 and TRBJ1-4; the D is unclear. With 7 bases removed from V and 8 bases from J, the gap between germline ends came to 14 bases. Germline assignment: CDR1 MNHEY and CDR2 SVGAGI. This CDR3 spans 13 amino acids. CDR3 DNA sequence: TGTGCCAGCATGAAGTGGACGGCGGAAAAACTGTTTTTT. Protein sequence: CASMKWTAEKLFF.

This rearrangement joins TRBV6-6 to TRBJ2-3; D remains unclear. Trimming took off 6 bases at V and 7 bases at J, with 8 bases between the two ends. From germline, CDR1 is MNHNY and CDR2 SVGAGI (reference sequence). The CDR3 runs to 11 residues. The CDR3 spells CASRHTNTQYF. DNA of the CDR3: TGTGCCAGCAGACATACCAATACGCAGTATTTT.

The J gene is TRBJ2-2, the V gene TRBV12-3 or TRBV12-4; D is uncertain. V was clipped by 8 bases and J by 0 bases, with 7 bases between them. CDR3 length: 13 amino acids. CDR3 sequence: CASGSANTGELFF. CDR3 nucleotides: TGTGCCAGCGGGTCCGCGAACACCGGGGAGCTGTTTTTT.

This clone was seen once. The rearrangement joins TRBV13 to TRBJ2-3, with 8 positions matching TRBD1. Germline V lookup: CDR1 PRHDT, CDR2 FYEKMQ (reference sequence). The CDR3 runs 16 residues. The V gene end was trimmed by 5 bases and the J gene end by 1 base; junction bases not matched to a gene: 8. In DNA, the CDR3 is TGTGCCAGCAGCCTCCCGGGGACAGGAGGCACAGATACGCAGTATTTT. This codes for CASSLPGTGGTDTQYF.

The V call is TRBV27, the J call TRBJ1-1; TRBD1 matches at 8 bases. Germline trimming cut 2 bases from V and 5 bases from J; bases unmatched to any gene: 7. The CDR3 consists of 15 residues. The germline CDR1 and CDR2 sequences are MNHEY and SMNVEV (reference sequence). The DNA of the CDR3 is TGTGCCAGCAGTTTAGAGGCAGGGGGCCTTACTGAAGCTTTCTTT. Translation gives CASSLEAGGLTEAFF.

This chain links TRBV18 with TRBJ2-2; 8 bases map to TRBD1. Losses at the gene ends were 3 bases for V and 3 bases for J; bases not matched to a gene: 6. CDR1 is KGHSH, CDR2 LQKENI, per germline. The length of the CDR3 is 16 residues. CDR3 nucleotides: TGTGCCAGCTCACCTACAGGGGGATTGGACACCGGGGAGCTGTTTTTT. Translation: CASSPTGGLDTGELFF. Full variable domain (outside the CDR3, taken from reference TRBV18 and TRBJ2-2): NAGVMQNPRHLVRRRGQEARLRCSPMKGHSHVYWYRQLPEEGLKFMVYLQKENIIDESGMPKERFSAEFPKEGPSILRIQQVVRGDSAAYFCASSPTGGLDTGELFFGEGSRLTVL.